A selection of T cell receptor beta chains follows, all from one sample in a study of T cells in Graves' hyperthyroidism and ophthalmopathy. TCRdb independently ran MiXCR on the multiplex PCR reads; one entry per CDR3 protein. The sample carries approximately 610,000 distinct CDR3 sequences, 14% to 15% recorded once. Sequencing input: blood. These receptors came from a woman aged 40 to 49 with Graves' ophthalmopathy. Both conserved end residues are part of each CDR3. D genes are given only for firm matches. Only part of the rows carry a size: once, few, many, or a class if the clone is expanded.

TRBJ2-7,TRBV7-2,TRBD1,.,CASSLDRGSREQYF,TGTGCCAGCAGCTTAGACAGGGGGAGTCGCGAGCAGTACTTC
TRBJ2-2,TRBV6-2/TRBV6-3,.,many,CASSYDSPTGELFF,TGTGCCAGCAGTTACGACAGCCCCACCGGGGAGCTGTTTTTT
TRBJ1-2,TRBV6-2/TRBV6-3,.,few,CASRERQPTIGYTF,TGTGCCAGCAGGGAAAGACAGCCAACTATCGGCTACACCTTC
TRBJ2-5,TRBV5-5,.,.,CASSPRIVSEETQYF,TGTGCCAGCAGCCCTAGGATTGTGAGCGAAGAGACCCAGTACTTC
TRBJ2-2,TRBV6-1,TRBD2,many,CASRRTSGSGGGELFF,TGTGCCAGCAGGAGGACTAGCGGGAGTGGTGGCGGGGAGCTGTTTTTT
TRBJ2-5,TRBV13,TRBD2,many,CASSLSGRAGETQYF,TGTGCCAGCAGCTTAAGCGGGAGGGCCGGAGAGACCCAGTACTTC
TRBJ1-2,TRBV28,.,many,CASSNSGPRGGYTF,TGTGCCAGCAGTAACAGCGGCCCCCGAGGTGGCTACACCTTC
TRBJ1-1,TRBV6-2/TRBV6-3,TRBD1,.,CASSSMTGATEAFF,TGTGCCAGCAGCAGTATGACAGGGGCGACTGAAGCTTTCTTT
TRBJ2-5,TRBV29-1,.,many,CSVDMAVLRTQYF,TGCAGCGTTGATATGGCAGTCCTAAGGACCCAGTACTTC
TRBJ2-5,TRBV12-5,.,many,CASGLTGTETQYF,TGTGCTAGTGGTTTAACAGGGACAGAGACCCAGTACTTC
TRBJ2-7,TRBV11-3,.,many,CASSLVEFGYEQYF,TGTGCCAGCAGCTTAGTGGAGTTCGGGTACGAGCAGTACTTC
TRBJ1-1,TRBV19,.,many,CASSIYIEAFF,TGTGCCAGTAGTATATACATTGAAGCTTTCTTT
TRBJ2-7,TRBV20-1,TRBD2,many,CSARPSSGRRGYEQYF,TGCAGTGCTAGACCCTCTAGCGGGAGAAGGGGCTACGAGCAGTACTTC
TRBJ1-2,TRBV6-1,.,few,CASALQENYGYTF,TGTGCCAGCGCTTTACAGGAGAACTATGGCTACACCTTC
TRBJ2-7,TRBV19,TRBD1,.,CASSLAWGQAYEQYF,TGTGCCAGTAGTCTTGCATGGGGACAGGCCTACGAGCAGTACTTC
TRBJ2-5,TRBV19,.,many,CASSIVDRQETQYF,TGTGCCAGTAGTATCGTGGACCGCCAAGAGACCCAGTACTTC
TRBJ1-2,TRBV15,TRBD1,many,CATSTDRDRLLGYTF,TGTGCCACCAGCACGGACCGGGACAGACTCCTTGGCTACACCTTC
TRBJ2-2,TRBV28,TRBD2,.,CASSLYSGATGELFF,TGTGCCAGCAGTTTATATAGCGGGGCGACCGGGGAGCTGTTTTTT
TRBJ2-7,TRBV15,.,.,CATSPYRSGTYEQYF,TGTGCCACCAGCCCCTACCGGAGCGGTACCTACGAGCAGTACTTC
TRBJ2-7,TRBV2,.,.,CASSQGRQVNSPRYEQYF,TGTGCCAGCAGCCAAGGTCGCCAGGTCAATTCGCCCCGCTACGAGCAGTACTTC
TRBJ1-3,TRBV10-1,TRBD1,many,CASSGGQLWLGLRNTIYF,TGCGCCAGCAGTGGGGGACAGTTATGGTTGGGTCTCCGGAACACCATATATTTT
TRBJ2-7,TRBV6-1,.,many,CASSDLQGSEQYF,TGTGCCAGCAGCGATCTTCAGGGTTCCGAGCAGTACTTC
TRBJ2-7,TRBV6-5,.,many,CASSHGLEQYF,TGTGCCAGCAGCCACGGGCTTGAGCAGTACTTC
TRBJ2-7,TRBV20-1,.,many,CSASPPGRPAYEQYF,TGCAGTGCTAGTCCCCCGGGACGGCCCGCCTACGAGCAGTACTTC
TRBJ2-2,TRBV20-1,.,.,CSARGGRAGGELFF,TGCAGTGCTAGAGGTGGGAGAGCGGGCGGGGAGCTGTTTTTT
TRBJ1-6,TRBV28,TRBD1,.,CASSFRGGYSPLHF,TGTGCCAGCAGTTTTAGAGGGGGCTACTCACCCCTCCACTTT
TRBJ2-2,TRBV12-3/TRBV12-4,.,many,CASSRDTGELFF,TGTGCCAGCAGCAGGGACACCGGGGAGCTGTTTTTT
TRBJ1-1,TRBV7-6,.,.,CASSPGVGGFDTEAFF,TGTGCCAGCAGCCCCGGCGTGGGGGGCTTTGACACTGAAGCTTTCTTT
TRBJ2-7,TRBV11-2,TRBD2,many,CASRGLAGITSYEQYF,TGTGCCAGCAGAGGACTAGCGGGTATAACATCCTACGAGCAGTACTTC
TRBJ1-2,TRBV12-3/TRBV12-4,.,many,CASSFFPHNNGYTF,TGTGCCAGCAGTTTTTTCCCTCACAATAATGGCTACACCTTC
TRBJ2-7,TRBV6-1,.,.,CASSGAEALLREQYF,TGTGCCAGCAGTGGGGCGGAGGCCTTGCTACGGGAGCAGTACTTC
TRBJ1-2,TRBV5-1,.,many,CASSLEGSTTYGYTF,TGCGCCAGCAGCTTGGAGGGTTCTACGACCTATGGCTACACCTTC
TRBJ2-7,TRBV14,TRBD1,many,CASSLTGTAVYEQYF,TGTGCCAGCAGCCTTACCGGGACAGCTGTCTACGAGCAGTACTTC
TRBJ1-4,TRBV9,.,many,CASSERADEKLFF,TGTGCCAGCAGCGAACGGGCGGATGAAAAACTGTTTTTT
TRBJ2-3,TRBV28,.,.,CASISKGRSTDTQYF,TGTGCCAGCATTTCGAAGGGACGGAGCACAGATACGCAGTATTTT
TRBJ1-2,TRBV27,.,.,CASSPSWGGGYTF,TGTGCCAGCAGCCCCTCGTGGGGCGGTGGCTACACCTTC
TRBJ2-5,TRBV7-2,TRBD2,many,CASSFTSGAQETQYF,TGTGCCAGCAGCTTTACTAGCGGGGCCCAAGAGACCCAGTACTTC
TRBJ1-6,TRBV12-3/TRBV12-4,.,once,CASSLNRVSPLHF,TGTGCCAGCAGTTTAAACAGGGTTTCACCCCTCCACTTT
TRBJ2-2,TRBV27,.,many,CASSLGARGGSGELFF,TGTGCCAGCAGTTTAGGAGCCAGGGGTGGGAGCGGGGAGCTGTTTTTT
TRBJ1-1,TRBV27,.,many,CASSPGLRGEAFF,TGTGCCAGCAGTCCGGGACTTAGGGGGGAAGCTTTCTTT
TRBJ2-7,TRBV6-2/TRBV6-3,.,many,CASSPTRGALYEQYF,TGTGCCAGCAGTCCGACCCGGGGGGCCCTCTACGAGCAGTACTTC
TRBJ2-2,TRBV5-1,.,many,CASTPGTSRDGELFF,TGCGCCAGCACCCCGGGGACTTCCCGGGACGGGGAGCTGTTTTTT
TRBJ2-7,TRBV6-2/TRBV6-3,TRBD2,few,CASSKSSGRAYEQYF,TGTGCCAGCAGCAAATCTAGCGGGAGGGCCTACGAGCAGTACTTC
TRBJ2-7,TRBV11-2,TRBD2,many,CASAISGRAHEQYF,TGTGCCAGCGCGATTAGCGGGAGGGCACACGAGCAGTACTTC
TRBJ2-5,TRBV6-1,.,.,CASEAVETQYF,TGTGCCAGCGAGGCTGTGGAGACCCAGTACTTC
TRBJ1-1,TRBV11-1,.,.,CATKWGAMNTEAFF,TGTGCCACCAAATGGGGGGCAATGAACACTGAAGCTTTCTTT
TRBJ1-5,TRBV6-1,.,.,CASSKDAGTSNQPQHF,TGTGCCAGCAGCAAAGACGCAGGGACAAGCAATCAGCCCCAGCATTTT
TRBJ2-7,TRBV7-2,TRBD2,.,CASSLRSGSFYVQYF,TGTGCCAGCAGCTTAAGGAGCGGGAGTTTTTACGTGCAGTACTTC
TRBJ2-7,TRBV7-9,.,many,CASSLLEGYQYF,TGTGCCAGCAGCTTATTAGAGGGATACCAGTACTTC